The source of this T cell receptor beta chain is a study of neurological immune-mediated disorders. Study conclusions and caveats: There was no clinical or MRI feature that was associated with the multiple sclerosis repertoire cluster.

This clonotype was seen ten or more times. Its antigen is as yet unknown. CDR1 is SEHNR, CDR2 FQNEAQ, per germline (reference sequence). The CDR3 runs to 15 residues. V was cut by 1 base and J by 4 bases, with 14 bases left in between. Time point indicated: longitudinal time-point 2. Via MiXCR, TCRdb re-called the 5' RACE reads, giving one row per CDR3 protein. The data show about 80,000 distinct CDR3 sequences, almost 6% seen once. Source material: PBMCs. J is TRBJ2-7 and V is TRBV7-9; the D gene is possibly TRBD2 (5 bases). The receptor was isolated from a woman aged 60 to 75 with multiple sclerosis. The CDR3 spells CASSLGGPGRYEQYF. Here the CDR3 DNA reads TGTGCCAGCAGCTTAGGAGGGCCGGGAAGGTACGAGCAGTACTTC.